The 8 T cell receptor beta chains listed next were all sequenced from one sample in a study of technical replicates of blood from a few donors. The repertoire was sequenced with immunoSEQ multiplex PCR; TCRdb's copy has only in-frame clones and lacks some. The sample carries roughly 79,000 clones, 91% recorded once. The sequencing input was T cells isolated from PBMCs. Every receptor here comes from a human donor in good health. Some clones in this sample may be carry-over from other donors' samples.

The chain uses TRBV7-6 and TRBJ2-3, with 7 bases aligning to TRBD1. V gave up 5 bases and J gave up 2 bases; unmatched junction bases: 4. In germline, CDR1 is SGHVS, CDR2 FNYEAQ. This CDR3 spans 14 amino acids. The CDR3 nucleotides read TGTGCCAGCAGCCGGGGACAGACCACAGATACGCAGTATTTT. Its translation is CASSRGQTTDTQYF.

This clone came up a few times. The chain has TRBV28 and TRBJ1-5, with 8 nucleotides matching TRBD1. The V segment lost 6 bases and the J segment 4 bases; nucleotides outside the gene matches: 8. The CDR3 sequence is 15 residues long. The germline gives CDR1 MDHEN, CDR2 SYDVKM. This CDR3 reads CASSRMDRDNQPQHF. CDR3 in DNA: TGTGCCAGCAGCCGAATGGACAGGGATAATCAGCCCCAGCATTTT. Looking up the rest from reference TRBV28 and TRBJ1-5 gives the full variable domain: DVKVTQSSRYLVKRTGEKVFLECVQDMDHENMFWYRQDPGLGLRLIYFSYDVKMKEKGDIPEGYSVSREKKERFSLILESASTNQTSMYLCASSRMDRDNQPQHFGDGTRLSIL.

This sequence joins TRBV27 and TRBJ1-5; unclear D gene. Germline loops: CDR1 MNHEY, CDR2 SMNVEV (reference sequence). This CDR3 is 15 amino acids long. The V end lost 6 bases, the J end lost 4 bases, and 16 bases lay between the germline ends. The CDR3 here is CASSDSGGLNQPQHF. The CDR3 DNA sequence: TGTGCCAGCAGCGATTCTGGAGGGCTGAATCAGCCCCAGCATTTT.

The CDR3 here is CASSEDRGGTEAFF. CDR3 DNA: TGCGCCAGCAGCGAAGACAGGGGAGGCACTGAAGCTTTCTTT. This rearrangement joins TRBV10-2 to TRBJ1-1; 8 positions match TRBD1. The CDR3 is 14 amino acids. Per germline, CDR1 WSHSY and CDR2 SAAADI. Trimming cost V 6 bases and J 4 bases; bases outside gene matches: 7.

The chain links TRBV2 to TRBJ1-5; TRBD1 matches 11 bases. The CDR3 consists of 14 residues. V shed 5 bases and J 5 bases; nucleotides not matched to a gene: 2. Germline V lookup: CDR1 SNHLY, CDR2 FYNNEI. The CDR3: CASSRDRGDQPQHF. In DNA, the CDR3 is TGTGCCAGCAGTCGGGACAGGGGGGATCAGCCCCAGCATTTT.

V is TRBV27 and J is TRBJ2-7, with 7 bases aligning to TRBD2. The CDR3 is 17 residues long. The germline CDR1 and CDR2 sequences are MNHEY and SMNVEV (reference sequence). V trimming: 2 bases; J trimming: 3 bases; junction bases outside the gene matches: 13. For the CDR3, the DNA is TGTGCCAGCAGTTTAAAGGTCAACCGGGACTACATCTACGAGCAGTACTTC. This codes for CASSLKVNRDYIYEQYF.

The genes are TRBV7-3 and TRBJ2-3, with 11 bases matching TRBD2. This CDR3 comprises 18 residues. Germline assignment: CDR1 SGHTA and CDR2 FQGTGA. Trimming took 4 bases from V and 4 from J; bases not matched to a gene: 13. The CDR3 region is CASSSPPISGGAADTQYF. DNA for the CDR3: TGTGCCAGCAGCTCTCCCCCGATTAGCGGGGGGGCGGCAGATACGCAGTATTTT. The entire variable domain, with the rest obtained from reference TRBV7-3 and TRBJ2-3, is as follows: GAGVSQTPSNKVTEKGKYVELRCDPISGHTALYWYRQSLGQGPEFLIYFQGTGAADDSGLPNDRFFAVRPEGSVSTLKIQRTERGDSAVYLCASSSPPISGGAADTQYFGPGTRLTVL.

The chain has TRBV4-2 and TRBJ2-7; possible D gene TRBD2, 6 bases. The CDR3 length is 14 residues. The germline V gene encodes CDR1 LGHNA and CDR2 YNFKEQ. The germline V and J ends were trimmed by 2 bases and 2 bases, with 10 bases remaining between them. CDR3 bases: TGTGCCAGCAGCCAACCGACTAGAACCTACGAGCAGTACTTC. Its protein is CASSQPTRTYEQYF.